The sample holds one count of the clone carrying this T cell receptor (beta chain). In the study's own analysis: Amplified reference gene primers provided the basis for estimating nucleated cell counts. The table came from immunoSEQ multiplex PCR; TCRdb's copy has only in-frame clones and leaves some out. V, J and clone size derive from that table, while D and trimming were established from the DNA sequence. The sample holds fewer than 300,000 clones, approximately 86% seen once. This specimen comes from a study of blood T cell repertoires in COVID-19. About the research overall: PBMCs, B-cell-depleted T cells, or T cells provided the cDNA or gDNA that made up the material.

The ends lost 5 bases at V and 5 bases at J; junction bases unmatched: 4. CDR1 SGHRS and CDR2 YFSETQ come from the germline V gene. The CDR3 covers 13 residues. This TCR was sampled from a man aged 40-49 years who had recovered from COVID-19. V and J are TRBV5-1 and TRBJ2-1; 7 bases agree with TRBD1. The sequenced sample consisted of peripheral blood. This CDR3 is CASRTGANNEQFF. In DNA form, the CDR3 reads TGCGCCAGCAGAACAGGGGCGAACAATGAGCAGTTCTTC.